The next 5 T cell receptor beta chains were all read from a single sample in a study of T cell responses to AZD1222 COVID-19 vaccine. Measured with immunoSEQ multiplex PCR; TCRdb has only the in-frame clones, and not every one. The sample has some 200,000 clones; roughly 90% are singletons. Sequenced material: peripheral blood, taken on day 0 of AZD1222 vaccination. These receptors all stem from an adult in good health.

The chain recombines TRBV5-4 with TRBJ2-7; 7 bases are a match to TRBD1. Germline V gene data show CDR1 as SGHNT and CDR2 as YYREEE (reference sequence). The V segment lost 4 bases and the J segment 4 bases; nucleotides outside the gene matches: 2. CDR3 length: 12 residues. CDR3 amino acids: CASSIQGYEQYF. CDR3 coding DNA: TGTGCCAGCAGCATACAGGGGTACGAGCAGTACTTC.

CDR3 sequence (DNA): TGTGCCGCCGGCGGCACCTACGAGCAGTACTTC. Its translation: CAAGGTYEQYF. V is TRBV11-2 and J is TRBJ2-7; no definite D call. The germline V and J ends were trimmed by 11 bases and 2 bases, with 10 bases remaining between them. The CDR3 is 11 amino acids. Germline CDR1 is SGHAT and CDR2 is FQNNGV.

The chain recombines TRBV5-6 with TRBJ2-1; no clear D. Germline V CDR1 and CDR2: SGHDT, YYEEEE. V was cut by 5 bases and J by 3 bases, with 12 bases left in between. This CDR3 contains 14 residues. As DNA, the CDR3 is TGTGCCAGCAGTCAAGAGCCAGGCTACAATGAGCAGTTCTTC. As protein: CASSQEPGYNEQFF.

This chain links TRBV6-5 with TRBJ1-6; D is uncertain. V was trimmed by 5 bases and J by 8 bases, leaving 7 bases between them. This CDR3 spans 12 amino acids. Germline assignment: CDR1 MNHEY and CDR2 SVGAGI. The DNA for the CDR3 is TGTGCCAGCAGTATTCGTGATTCACCCCTCCACTTT. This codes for CASSIRDSPLHF.

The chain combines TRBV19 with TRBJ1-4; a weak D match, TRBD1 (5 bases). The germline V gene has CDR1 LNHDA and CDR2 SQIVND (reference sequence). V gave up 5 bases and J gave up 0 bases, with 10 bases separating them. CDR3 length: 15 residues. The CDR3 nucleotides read TGTGCCAGTAGTGATGGGGGGGCAACTAATGAAAAACTGTTTTTT. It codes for CASSDGGATNEKLFF.